The T cell receptor beta chain described here comes from a study of blood T cell repertoires in COVID-19. Per the original data handling: Estimation of nucleated cell counts was performed using reference gene primer amplification. Sequencing was performed with immunoSEQ multiplex PCR; in TCRdb, only in-frame clones are kept and a portion is missing. D and trimming come from the DNA, and the V and J calls and clone size come from that table. The sample carries roughly 340,000 clones, 80% to 90% recorded once. CDR1 is LNHNV and CDR2 is YYDKDF in the germline V gene (reference sequence). This CDR3 region has 17 residues. V dropped 0 bases and J dropped 6 bases, with 20 bases sitting between them. Enrolled through a virtual design, the participants were between roughly 18 and 90 years of age and came from under 25 US areas. Participant-reported clinical history was the basis for cohort assignment.

The chain employs TRBV15 and TRBJ1-1; the D gene is possibly TRBD1 (5 bases). The sequenced sample was PBMCs or T cells enriched from blood (not recorded which). The clonotype comes from a man younger than 35 who had recovered from COVID-19. The CDR3 reads CATSREGPSQGHAEAFF. The CDR3 coding sequence is TGTGCCACCAGCAGAGAGGGTCCCTCCCAGGGTCACGCTGAAGCTTTCTTT.